Presented here are 2 T cell receptor beta chains from one specimen sequenced in a study of shared clonotypes between healthy human individuals. TCRdb's table, derived via immunoSEQ multiplex PCR, lists solely in-frame clones and lacks some. This table has fewer than 3 million clones, about nine tenths appearing once. Sequencing used naive CD4+ T cells from PBMCs. Subset described: CD45RA+ positively selected. Source of these receptors: a man between 18 and 35 years old in good health. Some clones in this sample may be carry-over from other donors' samples.

The rearrangement joins TRBV7-2 to TRBJ2-7; 10 bases fit TRBD1. From germline, CDR1 is SGHTA and CDR2 FQGNSA. J lost 6 bases, V lost 3 bases, and 8 bases had no gene match. The length of the CDR3 is 15 residues. The CDR3 DNA sequence: TGTGCCAGCAGCTTCCAGGGACAGGGGATTACCGAGCAGTACTTC. Its translation: CASSFQGQGITEQYF.

The rearrangement uses TRBV19 and TRBJ2-3, with D perhaps matching TRBD2 (5 bases). The CDR3 totals 15 residues. The V gene's germline CDR1 is LNHDA and CDR2 SQIVND (reference sequence). V gave up 3 bases and J gave up 1 base, with 11 bases separating them. CDR3 coding DNA: TGTGCCAGTAGTATCGAGGGCTGGGGCACAGATACGCAGTATTTT. This sequence encodes CASSIEGWGTDTQYF. Variable domain in full (rest from reference TRBV19 and TRBJ2-3): DGGITQSPKYLFRKEGQNVTLSCEQNLNHDAMYWYRQDPGQGLRLIYYSQIVNDFQKGDIAEGYSVSREKKESFPLTVTSAQKNPTAFYLCASSIEGWGTDTQYFGPGTRLTVL.